What follows describes a single T cell receptor beta chain. The antigen remains undetermined. The protocol was immunoSEQ multiplex PCR, while the TCRdb copy is restricted to in-frame clones and leaves out a portion. The table shows fewer than 70,000 clones, with roughly 94% occurring only once. The data are from a study of T cell clonotyping in hematopoietic cell transplantation. The study's findings and limits: Few recipient clonotypes overlapped donors; over 95% were de novo at given depth. Cells were unsorted, so CD4 and CD8 contributions were not separated.

CDR3 length equals 15 residues. Trimming removed 2 bases at V and 10 bases at J, with 15 bases between. The germline V gene has CDR1 SGHTA and CDR2 FQGTGA. Sequenced sample: peripheral blood mononuclear cells. The chain carries TRBV7-3 and TRBJ1-6, with D maybe TRBD1 (6 bases). The clonotype comes from a man between 45 and 60 years old in good health. Some clones in this sample may be carry-over from other donors' samples. The CDR3 here is CASSLAPGGGSPLHF. CDR3 nucleotides: TGTGCCAGCAGCTTAGCCCCAGGCGGGGGCTCACCCCTCCACTTT.